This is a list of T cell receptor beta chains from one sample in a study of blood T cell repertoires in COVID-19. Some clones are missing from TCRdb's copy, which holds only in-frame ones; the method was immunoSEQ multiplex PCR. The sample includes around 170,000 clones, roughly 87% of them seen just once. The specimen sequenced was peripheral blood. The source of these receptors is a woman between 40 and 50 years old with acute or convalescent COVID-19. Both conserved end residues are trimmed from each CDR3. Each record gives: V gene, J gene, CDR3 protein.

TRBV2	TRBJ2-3	ASKVDSDTQY
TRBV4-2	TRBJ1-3	ASSQDRVGDTIY
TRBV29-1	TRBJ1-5	RADRADQPQH
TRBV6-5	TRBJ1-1	ASSKQGRDTEAF
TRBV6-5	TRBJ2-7	ASSYSTSGGYEQY
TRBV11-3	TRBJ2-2	ASSYLAGGPSGELF
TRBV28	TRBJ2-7	ASGRGSYEQY
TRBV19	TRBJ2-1	ASSILLGGTYNEQF
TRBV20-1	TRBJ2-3	SVSQASTDTQY
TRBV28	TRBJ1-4	ASSPGGREEKLF